One and the same sample provided the 2 T cell receptor beta chains below, sequenced in a study of post-analysis software for immune sequencing data. Study observations and caveats: Several TRBV segments (TRBV5-6, TRBV5-1 and TRBV20-1 among them) occurred more frequently in patients than in controls.

Unique-molecular-identifier-tagged TCR beta cDNA libraries were used. Via MiXCR, TCRdb re-called the PCR reads, giving one row per CDR3 protein. The top ten clones hold roughly 5% of a sample with 750,000 to 900,000 distinct CDR3 sequences, 35% to 55% of them seen once. These receptors are not linked to any known antigen. Sequencing input: blood. The receptors derive from a girl aged 10 to 17 with multiple sclerosis.

This clonotype was picked up a small number of times. The chain recombines TRBV6-2 or TRBV6-3 with TRBJ2-5; D might be TRBD1 (6 bases). Germline CDR1 reads MNHEY; CDR2 reads SVGEGT. V shed 6 bases and J shed 1 base, with 15 bases lying between them. This CDR3 spans 15 amino acids. The CDR3 DNA is TGTGCCAGCAGGCGCTTCGGGACAACCCAAGAGACCCAGTACTTC. This sequence encodes CASRRFGTTQETQYF.

This clonotype showed up just a few times. The V call is TRBV20-1, the J call TRBJ1-1, with a possible D match to TRBD1 (5 bases). The CDR3 extends over 14 amino acids. V lost 2 bases to trimming and J lost 4 bases, with 14 bases between them. Germline V lookup: CDR1 DFQATT, CDR2 SNEGSKA (reference sequence). The CDR3 is CSARRPGLGTEAFF. CDR3 nucleotides: TGCAGTGCTAGAAGGCCAGGGTTGGGCACTGAAGCTTTCTTT.